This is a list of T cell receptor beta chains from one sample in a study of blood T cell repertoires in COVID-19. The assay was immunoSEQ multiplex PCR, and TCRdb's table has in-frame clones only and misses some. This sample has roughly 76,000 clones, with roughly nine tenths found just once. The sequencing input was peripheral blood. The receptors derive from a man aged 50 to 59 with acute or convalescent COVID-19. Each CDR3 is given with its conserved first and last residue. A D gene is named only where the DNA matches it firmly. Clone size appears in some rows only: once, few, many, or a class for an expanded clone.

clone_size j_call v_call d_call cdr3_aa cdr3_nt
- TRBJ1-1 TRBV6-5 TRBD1 CASSDRETEAFF TGTGCCAGCAGCGACAGGGAAACTGAAGCTTTCTTT
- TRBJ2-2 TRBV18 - CASSPGEQTTGELFF TGTGCCAGCTCACCAGGAGAGCAAACCACCGGGGAGCTGTTTTTT
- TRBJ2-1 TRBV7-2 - CASSLAYGQDTLYNEQFF TGTGCCAGCAGCTTAGCGTACGGGCAGGACACCCTATACAATGAGCAGTTCTTC
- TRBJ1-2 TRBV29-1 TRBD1 CSVKGQGKDYGYTF TGCAGCGTGAAGGGACAGGGAAAGGACTATGGCTACACCTTC
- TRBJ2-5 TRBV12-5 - CASGVGQAPQETQYF TGTGCTAGTGGTGTGGGACAAGCACCACAAGAGACCCAGTACTTC
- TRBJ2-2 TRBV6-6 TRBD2 CASRLDRGGTGELFF TGTGCCAGCAGACTTGACCGGGGGGGGACCGGGGAGCTGTTTTTT
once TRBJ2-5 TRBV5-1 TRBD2 CASSPTSRGRGAETQYF TGCGCCAGCAGCCCAACCAGTCGGGGGAGGGGTGCGGAGACCCAGTACTTC
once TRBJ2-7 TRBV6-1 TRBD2 CASSYGTSDYEQYF TGTGCCAGCAGTTATGGGACTAGCGACTACGAGCAGTACTTC
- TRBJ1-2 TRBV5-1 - CASSLLGGRKGYTF TGCGCCAGCAGCTTGTTGGGGGGGCGGAAGGGCTACACCTTC
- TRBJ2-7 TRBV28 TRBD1 CASSPRGQASYEQYF TGTGCCAGCAGTCCAAGAGGACAGGCTTCCTACGAGCAGTACTTC
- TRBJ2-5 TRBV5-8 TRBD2 CASSWARRLAGRPYQETQYF TGTGCCAGCAGCTGGGCTCGGAGACTAGCGGGGAGACCCTACCAAGAGACCCAGTACTTC
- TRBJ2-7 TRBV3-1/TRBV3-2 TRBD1 CASSQEAGTGSYEQYF TGTGCCAGCAGCCAAGAAGCCGGGACAGGCTCCTACGAGCAGTACTTC
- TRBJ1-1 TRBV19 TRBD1 CASSSGDRGRGTEAFF TGTGCCAGTAGTTCGGGAGACAGGGGGAGAGGCACTGAAGCTTTCTTT
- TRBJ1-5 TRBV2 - CASSGHGSGLEAQHF TGTGCCAGCAGTGGACACGGGTCGGGGTTAGAGGCCCAGCATTTT
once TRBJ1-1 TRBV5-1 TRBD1 CVPLGGQGKTEAFF TGCGTCCCGCTAGGAGGACAGGGGAAAACTGAAGCTTTCTTT
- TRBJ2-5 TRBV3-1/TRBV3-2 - CASSQALLSGVWETQYF TGTGCCAGCAGCCAAGCGCTTTTGTCTGGAGTCTGGGAGACCCAGTACTTC
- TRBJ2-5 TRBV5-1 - CASTLVTLGETQYF TGCGCCAGCACCCTTGTGACTCTCGGGGAGACCCAGTACTTC
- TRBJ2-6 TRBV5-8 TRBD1 CASSSGQGKVLPGANVLTF TGTGCCAGCAGCTCGGGACAGGGGAAAGTGTTGCCTGGGGCCAACGTCCTGACTTTC
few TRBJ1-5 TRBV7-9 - CASSLDAGSQPQHF TGTGCCAGCAGCTTAGACGCGGGTAGTCAGCCCCAGCATTTT
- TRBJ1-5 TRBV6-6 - CASSRQDNQPQHF TGTGCCAGCAGTCGACAGGACAATCAGCCCCAGCATTTT
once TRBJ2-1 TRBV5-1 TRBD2 CASSPPGLAAYNEQFF TGCGCCAGCAGCCCTCCGGGACTAGCGGCTTACAATGAGCAGTTCTTC
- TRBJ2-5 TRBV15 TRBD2 CATSSTSGPQETQYF TGTGCCACCAGCAGCACTAGCGGGCCTCAAGAGACCCAGTACTTC
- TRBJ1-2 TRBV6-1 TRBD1 CASSEAVSSLVAGGIYGYTF TGTGCCAGCAGTGAAGCCGTCTCTTCTCTCGTGGCAGGGGGAATCTATGGCTACACCTTC
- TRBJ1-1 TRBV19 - CASSITGNTEAFF TGTGCCAGTAGTATCACAGGGAACACTGAAGCTTTCTTT
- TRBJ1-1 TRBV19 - CASSMGTGGDTEAFF TGTGCCAGTAGTATGGGAACCGGAGGGGACACTGAAGCTTTCTTT
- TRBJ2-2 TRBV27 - CASSRRGGGELFF TGTGCCAGCAGTCGAAGGGGAGGTGGGGAGCTGTTTTTT
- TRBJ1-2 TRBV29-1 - CSVEGRGGYTF TGCAGCGTTGAAGGCAGGGGTGGCTACACCTTC
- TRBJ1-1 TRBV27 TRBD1 CASSSGTGAVTEAFF TGTGCCAGCAGTTCCGGGACAGGGGCGGTCACTGAAGCTTTCTTT
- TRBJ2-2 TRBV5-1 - CASSLGGANTGELFF TGCGCCAGCAGCTTGGGGGGCGCGAACACCGGGGAGCTGTTTTTT
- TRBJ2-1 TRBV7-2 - CASSLSQGNEQFF TGTGCCAGCAGCTTATCCCAGGGGAATGAGCAGTTCTTC
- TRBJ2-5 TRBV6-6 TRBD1 CASSYRQGQETQYF TGTGCCAGCAGTTATAGACAGGGACAAGAGACCCAGTACTTC
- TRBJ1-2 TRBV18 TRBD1 CASSPGTGGYGYTF TGTGCCAGCTCACCAGGGACAGGGGGCTATGGCTACACCTTC
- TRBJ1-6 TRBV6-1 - CASSEWHARSPLHF TGTGCCAGCAGTGAATGGCACGCCCGTTCACCCCTCCACTTT
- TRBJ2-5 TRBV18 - CASSPQFTSGETQYF TGTGCCAGCTCACCACAGTTCACCTCGGGGGAGACCCAGTACTTC
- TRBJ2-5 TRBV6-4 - CASSVDTQETQYF TGTGCCAGCAGTGTGGACACACAAGAGACCCAGTACTTC
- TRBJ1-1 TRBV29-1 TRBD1 CTVTGVNTEAFF TGCACCGTTACAGGGGTGAACACTGAAGCTTTCTTT
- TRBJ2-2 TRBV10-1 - CASSESFPSGELFF TGCGCCAGCAGTGAGTCGTTTCCGTCCGGGGAGCTGTTTTTT
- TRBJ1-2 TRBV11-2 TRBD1 CASSLGRDRGWSGYTF TGTGCCAGCAGCTTAGGCCGGGACAGGGGATGGAGTGGCTACACCTTC
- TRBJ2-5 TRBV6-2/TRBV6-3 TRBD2 CASSGTSGGETQYF TGTGCCAGCAGCGGGACTAGCGGGGGTGAGACCCAGTACTTC
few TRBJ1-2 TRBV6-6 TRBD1 CASRSGQGARAYGYTF TGTGCCAGCAGATCGGGACAGGGGGCGCGAGCGTATGGCTACACCTTC
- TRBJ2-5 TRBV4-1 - CARRRRAGDTSFIPVETQYF TGCGCCCGCCGCCGACGGGCGGGGGACACATCGTTCATCCCTGTAGAGACCCAGTACTTC
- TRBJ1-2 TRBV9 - CASSVGEGIRYGYTF TGTGCCAGCAGCGTAGGGGAGGGAATTCGCTATGGCTACACCTTC
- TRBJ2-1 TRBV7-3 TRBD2 CASSLGTSGGEQFF TGTGCCAGCAGCTTAGGGACTAGCGGGGGGGAGCAGTTCTTC
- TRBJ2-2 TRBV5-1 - CASSLSGTGELFF TGCGCCAGCAGCTTGTCGGGGACCGGGGAGCTGTTTTTT
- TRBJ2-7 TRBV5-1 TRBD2 CASKLEEVVAGGYEQYF TGCGCCAGCAAATTGGAGGAGGTAGTAGCGGGGGGCTACGAGCAGTACTTC
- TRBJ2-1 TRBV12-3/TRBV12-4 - CASVTSNEQFF TGTGCCAGCGTGACTAGCAATGAGCAGTTCTTC
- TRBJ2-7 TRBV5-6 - CASSLGGRYEQYF TGTGCCAGCAGCTTGGGAGGCCGCTACGAGCAGTACTTC
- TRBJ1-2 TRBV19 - CASNSPGRAVGYTF TGTGCCAGTAACTCCCCGGGCAGGGCGGTTGGCTACACCTTC
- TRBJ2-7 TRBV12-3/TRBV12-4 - CASSPQGYEQYF TGTGCCAGCAGCCCCCAGGGCTACGAGCAGTACTTC
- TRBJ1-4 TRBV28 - CASSSPGGATNEKLFF TGTGCCAGCAGTTCCCCCGGAGGAGCAACTAATGAAAAACTGTTTTTT
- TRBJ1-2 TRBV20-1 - CSTRTAYGYTF TGCAGTACCCGGACAGCCTATGGCTACACCTTC
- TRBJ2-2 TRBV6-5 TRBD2 CASSYGGSNAGELFF TGTGCCAGCAGTTACGGCGGGAGTAACGCCGGGGAGCTGTTTTTT
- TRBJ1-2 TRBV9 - CASSATGDGYTF TGTGCCAGCAGCGCCACAGGTGATGGCTACACCTTC
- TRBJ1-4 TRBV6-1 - CASSEAREAWEKLFF TGTGCCAGCAGTGAAGCCAGGGAAGCGTGGGAAAAACTGTTTTTT
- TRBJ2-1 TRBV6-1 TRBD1 CASSENRDRDDNEQFF TGTGCCAGCAGTGAGAACCGGGACAGGGACGACAATGAGCAGTTCTTC
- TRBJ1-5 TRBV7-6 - CASSLASGGSNQPQHF TGTGCCAGCAGCTTAGCTTCGGGTGGTAGCAATCAGCCCCAGCATTTT